A single T cell receptor beta chain is shown here with its context. Authors' analysis steps: Counts of nucleated cells, estimated from reference gene primer amplification, were obtained. The data were produced by immunoSEQ multiplex PCR, yet TCRdb's version contains in-frame clones alone and is incomplete. The DNA gave D and trimming, while V, J and clone size come from that table. Of around 150,000 clones in the sample, 88% were seen once. This sample is drawn from a study of blood T cell repertoires in COVID-19. Study context: Samples of COVID-19 (acute and convalescent) were obtained from the United States, Italy and Spain. The cDNA or gDNA used as material had been derived from T cells, B-cell-depleted T cells, or PBMCs.

CDR3 length: 14 amino acids. Trimming removed 6 bases from V and 2 bases from J; junction bases left unmatched: 6. Germline V gives CDR1 SNHLY, CDR2 FYNNEI. This sequence was found in a man aged 45-65 years with active or convalescent COVID-19. The V call is TRBV2, the J call TRBJ1-2, with TRBD1 matching over 7 bases. Sequenced input: peripheral blood. This CDR3 is CASRTGTVNYGYTF. CDR3 nucleotides: TGTGCCAGCAGGACCGGGACAGTGAACTATGGCTACACCTTC.